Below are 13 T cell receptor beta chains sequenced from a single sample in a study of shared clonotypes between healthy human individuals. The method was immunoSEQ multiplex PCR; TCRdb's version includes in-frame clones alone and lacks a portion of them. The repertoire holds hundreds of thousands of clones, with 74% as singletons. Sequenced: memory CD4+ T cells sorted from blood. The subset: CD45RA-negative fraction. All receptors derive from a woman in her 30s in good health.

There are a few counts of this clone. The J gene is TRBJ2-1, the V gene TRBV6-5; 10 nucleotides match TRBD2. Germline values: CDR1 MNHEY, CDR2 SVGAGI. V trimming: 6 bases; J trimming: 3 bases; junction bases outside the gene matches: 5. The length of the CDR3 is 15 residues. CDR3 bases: TGTGCCAGCAGCGAATCTAGCGGGAGCTACAATGAGCAGTTCTTC. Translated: CASSESSGSYNEQFF.

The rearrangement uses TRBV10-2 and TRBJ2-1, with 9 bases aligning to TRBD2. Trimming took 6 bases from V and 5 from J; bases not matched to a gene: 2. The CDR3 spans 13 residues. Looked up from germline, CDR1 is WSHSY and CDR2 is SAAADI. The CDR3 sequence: CASSRLADNEQFF. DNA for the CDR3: TGCGCCAGCAGCCGACTAGCGGACAATGAGCAGTTCTTC.

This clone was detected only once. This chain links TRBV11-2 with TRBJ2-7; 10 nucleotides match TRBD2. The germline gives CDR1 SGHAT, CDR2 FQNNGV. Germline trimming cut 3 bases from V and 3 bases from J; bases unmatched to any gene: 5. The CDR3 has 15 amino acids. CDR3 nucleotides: TGTGCCAGCAGCTTCCTAGCGGGAGAAAGCTACGAGCAGTACTTC. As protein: CASSFLAGESYEQYF.

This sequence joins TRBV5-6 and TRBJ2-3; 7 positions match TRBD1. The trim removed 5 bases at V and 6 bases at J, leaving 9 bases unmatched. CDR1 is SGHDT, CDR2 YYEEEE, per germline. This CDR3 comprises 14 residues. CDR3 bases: TGTGCCAGCAGGTTCTACAGGGGAGCGGATACGCAGTATTTT. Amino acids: CASRFYRGADTQYF.

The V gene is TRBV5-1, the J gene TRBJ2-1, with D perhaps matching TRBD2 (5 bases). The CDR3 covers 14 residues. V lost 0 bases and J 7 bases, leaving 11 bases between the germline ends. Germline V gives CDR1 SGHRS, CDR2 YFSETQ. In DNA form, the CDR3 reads TGCGCCAGCAGCTTGGGGGGAGCCCAAAATGAGCAGTTCTTC. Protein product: CASSLGGAQNEQFF.

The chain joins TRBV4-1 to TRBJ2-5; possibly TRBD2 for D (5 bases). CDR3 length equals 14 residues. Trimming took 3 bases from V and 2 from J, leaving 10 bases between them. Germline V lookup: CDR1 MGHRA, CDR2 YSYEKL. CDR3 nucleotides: TGCGCCAGCAGCCAGTTACTAGTGCAAGAGACCCAGTACTTC. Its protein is CASSQLLVQETQYF.

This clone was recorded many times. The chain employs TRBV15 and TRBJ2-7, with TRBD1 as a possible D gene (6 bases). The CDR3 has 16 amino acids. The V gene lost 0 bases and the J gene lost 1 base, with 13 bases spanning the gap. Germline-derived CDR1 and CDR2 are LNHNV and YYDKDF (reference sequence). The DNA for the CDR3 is TGTGCCACCAGCAGAGAGGGGACAAGGGCTTCCTACGAGCAGTACTTC. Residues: CATSREGTRASYEQYF.

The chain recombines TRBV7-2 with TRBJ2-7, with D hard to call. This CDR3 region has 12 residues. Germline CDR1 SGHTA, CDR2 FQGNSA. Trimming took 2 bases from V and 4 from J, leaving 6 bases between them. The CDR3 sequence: CASSLNGYEQYF. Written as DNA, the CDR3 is TGTGCCAGCAGCTTAAATGGGTACGAGCAGTACTTC.

The CDR3: CASGKVDQPQHF. The CDR3, as DNA: TGTGCCAGCGGTAAAGTCGATCAGCCCCAGCATTTT. J is TRBJ1-5 and V is TRBV27; the D is unclear. The CDR3 is 12 residues long. CDR1 and CDR2 from the germline V gene are MNHEY and SMNVEV (reference sequence). The V and J ends lost 8 bases and 5 bases respectively, with 10 bases between them.

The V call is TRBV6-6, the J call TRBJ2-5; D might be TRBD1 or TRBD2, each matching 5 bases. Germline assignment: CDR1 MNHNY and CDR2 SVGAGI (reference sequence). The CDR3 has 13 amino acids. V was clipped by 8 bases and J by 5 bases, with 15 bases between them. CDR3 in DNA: TGTGCCAGCTGGGACCGCGGGCGGGAGACCCAGTACTTC. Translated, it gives CASWDRGRETQYF.

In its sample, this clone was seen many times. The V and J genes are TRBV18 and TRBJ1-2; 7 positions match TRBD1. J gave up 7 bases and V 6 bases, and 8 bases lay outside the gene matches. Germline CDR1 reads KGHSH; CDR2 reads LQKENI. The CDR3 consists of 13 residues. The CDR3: CASSRDRESGYTF. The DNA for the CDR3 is TGTGCCAGCTCCCGAGACAGGGAAAGTGGCTACACCTTC.

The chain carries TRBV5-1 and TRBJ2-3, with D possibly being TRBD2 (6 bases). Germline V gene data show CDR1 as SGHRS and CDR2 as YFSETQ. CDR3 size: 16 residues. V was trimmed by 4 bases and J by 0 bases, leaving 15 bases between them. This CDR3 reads CASSPPGDFSTDTQYF. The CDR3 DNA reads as TGCGCCAGCAGCCCCCCGGGGGACTTTAGCACAGATACGCAGTATTTT.

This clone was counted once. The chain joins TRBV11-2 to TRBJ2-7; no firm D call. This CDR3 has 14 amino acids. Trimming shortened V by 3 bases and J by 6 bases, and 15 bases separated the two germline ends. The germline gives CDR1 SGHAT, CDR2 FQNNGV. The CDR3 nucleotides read TGTGCCAGCAGCTTGGGCCGGACCTCGGGCGAGCAGTACTTC. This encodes CASSLGRTSGEQYF.